The clone carrying this T cell receptor (beta chain) appeared once. As yet, its antigen is unknown. J was trimmed by 4 bases and V by 6 bases; bases with no gene match: 3. The CDR3 has 13 amino acids. Germline CDR1 is WSHSY and CDR2 is SAAADI. These data originate in a study of long-term antiretroviral therapy in people with HIV. Findings of the study overall: The study found narrower CDR3 length ranges in HIV repertoires than in controls.

Version v3.0 of the immunoSEQ assay ran at survey level. Assay: immunoSEQ multiplex PCR; the TCRdb copy retains only in-frame clones and omits some. The sample lists 24,000 or so clones; about 86% were seen once. The sample was unsorted PBMCs, taken 3 years after starting antiretroviral therapy. This chain links TRBV10-2 with TRBJ2-7, with 10 bases matching TRBD1. The sequence came from a man younger than 30 with HIV. The CDR3: CASRDRGVYEQYF. In DNA, the CDR3 is TGCGCCAGCAGGGACAGGGGGGTTTACGAGCAGTACTTC.